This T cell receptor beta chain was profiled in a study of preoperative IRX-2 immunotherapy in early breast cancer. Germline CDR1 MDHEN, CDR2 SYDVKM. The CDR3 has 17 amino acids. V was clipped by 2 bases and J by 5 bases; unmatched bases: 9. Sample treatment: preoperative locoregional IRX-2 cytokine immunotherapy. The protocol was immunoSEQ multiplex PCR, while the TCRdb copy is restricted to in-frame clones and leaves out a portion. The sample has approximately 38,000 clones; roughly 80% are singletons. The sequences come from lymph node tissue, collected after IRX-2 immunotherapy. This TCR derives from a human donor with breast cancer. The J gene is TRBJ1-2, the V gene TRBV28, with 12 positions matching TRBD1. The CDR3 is CASSLPGQGASYYGYTF. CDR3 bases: TGTGCCAGCAGTTTACCGGGACAGGGGGCGTCGTATTATGGCTACACCTTC.